The 25 T cell receptor beta chains in this list originate from one sample, sequenced in a study of Ad26.COV2.S vaccination and SARS-CoV-2 variants. Treatment noted: 15 to 20 received Ad26.COV2.S at low or high dose, single or two shots; 5 received placebo; per-sample allocation not given. Samples analyzed were those drawn on day 63 after the first vaccine or placebo injection. The table came from immunoSEQ multiplex PCR; TCRdb's copy has only in-frame clones and leaves some out. The sample carries around 420,000 clones, 70% to 90% recorded once. The sequencing here drew on peripheral blood, taken in a trial of Ad26.COV2.S vaccine versus placebo. The origin of the receptors is a person aged 18-60 years who received the Ad26.COV2.S COVID-19 vaccine or a placebo.

J is TRBJ1-2 and V is TRBV4-3; a possible D gene is TRBD1 (5 bases). This CDR3 is 15 amino acids long. Germline-derived CDR1 and CDR2 are LGHNA and YSLEER. V was shortened by 0 bases and J by 10 bases, with 18 bases between the two germline ends. DNA of the CDR3: TGCGCCAGCAGCCAAGATTCCGGGGGGAGGGAACTCTACACCTTC. Residues: CASSQDSGGRELYTF.

This clone was found a few times. The rearrangement uses TRBV3-1 (or the pseudogene TRBV3-2) and TRBJ1-2, with D tentatively TRBD1 (6 bases). This CDR3 has 14 residues. CDR1 is LGHDT, CDR2 YNNKEL, per germline (reference sequence). V was pared by 0 bases and J by 6 bases, with 11 bases between. The CDR3 nucleotides read TGTGCCAGCAGCCAAGATACAGGGTGGAATGGCTACACCTTC. It is translated as CASSQDTGWNGYTF.

The chain has TRBV4-3 and TRBJ2-7; 7 bases agree with TRBD1. CDR3 length: 14 residues. V lost 1 base and J lost 4; bases outside the gene matches: 4. Germline loops: CDR1 LGHNA, CDR2 YSLEER. CDR3 in DNA: TGCGCCAGCAGCCAAGGGGACAGACTTTACGAGCAGTACTTC. This codes for CASSQGDRLYEQYF.

The chain carries TRBV9 and TRBJ2-5; weak D call: TRBD1 (5 bases). Trimming took off 4 bases at V and 3 bases at J, with 13 bases between the two ends. CDR3 length: 14 amino acids. From germline, CDR1 is SGDLS and CDR2 YYNGEE. This CDR3 reads CASSPSDSEETQYF. The CDR3 nucleotides are TGTGCCAGCAGCCCATCAGACAGTGAAGAGACCCAGTACTTC.

The chain combines TRBV6-5 with TRBJ1-5; weak D call: TRBD1 (5 bases). The CDR3 loop spans 13 amino acids. Germline V gene sequence: CDR1 MNHEY, CDR2 SVGAGI. V was pared by 5 bases and J by 5 bases, with 10 bases between. The CDR3 reads CASSPTAYQPQHF. DNA of the CDR3: TGTGCCAGCAGTCCGACAGCTTATCAGCCCCAGCATTTT.

J is TRBJ1-2 and V is TRBV10-3, with TRBD1 as a possible D gene (5 bases). V lost 10 bases to trimming and J lost 6 bases, with 18 bases between them. Germline CDR1 is ENHRY and CDR2 is SYGVKD. The length of the CDR3 is 13 residues. CDR3 DNA sequence: TGTGCCACCTTCAGTGGGGCGTTCCATGGCTACACCTTC. The encoded protein is CATFSGAFHGYTF.

This clone is a singleton in its sample. The chain couples TRBV7-2 to TRBJ2-2, with no clear D. CDR3 length: 13 residues. V was trimmed by 4 bases and J by 6 bases, leaving 9 bases between them. In germline, CDR1 is SGHTA, CDR2 FQGNSA. Written as DNA, the CDR3 is TGTGCCAGCAGCTCTCAGCTGGCCGGGGAGCTGTTTTTT. As protein: CASSSQLAGELFF. The whole variable domain, filled in from reference TRBV7-2 and TRBJ2-2, reads GAGVSQSPSNKVTEKGKDVELRCDPISGHTALYWYRQSLGQGLEFLIYFQGNSAPDKSGLPSDRFSAERTGGSVSTLTIQRTQQEDSAVYLCASSSQLAGELFFGEGSRLTVL.

This clone was detected once. This rearrangement joins TRBV21-1 to TRBJ2-1. TRBV21-1 is flagged as a pseudogene. This CDR3 has 18 residues. The CDR3 reads CASSKPWGRISAGNEQFF. The CDR3 DNA reads as TGTGCCAGCAGCAAACCCTGGGGCAGAATATCTGCGGGCAATGAGCAGTTCTTC.

The chain recombines TRBV10-3 with TRBJ2-2; no firm D call. In germline, CDR1 is ENHRY, CDR2 SYGVKD. There are 12 residues in the CDR3. The ends were cut back, 10 bases at V and 1 base at J, with 7 bases in the middle. The CDR3 reads CASKQNTGELFF. The CDR3 DNA is TGTGCCAGCAAGCAGAACACCGGGGAGCTGTTTTTT.

This chain links TRBV29-1 with TRBJ2-2; 8 nucleotides agree with TRBD2. The trim removed 6 bases at V and 0 bases at J, leaving 9 bases unmatched. The germline CDR1 and CDR2 sequences are SQVTM and ANQGSEA. The CDR3 extends over 16 amino acids. The CDR3 sequence: CSVPASRGANTGELFF. CDR3 DNA: TGCAGCGTGCCCGCCTCGCGGGGGGCGAACACCGGGGAGCTGTTTTTT.

The CDR3 loop is CATSDLGHWNTGELFF. The CDR3, as DNA: TGTGCCACCAGTGATTTGGGACACTGGAACACCGGGGAGCTGTTTTTT. V usage is TRBV24-1 and J usage is TRBJ2-2; TRBD1 might be the D (5 bases). V was shortened by 0 bases and J by 1 base, with 8 bases between the two germline ends. The germline gives CDR1 KGHDR, CDR2 SFDVKD. The CDR3 extends over 16 amino acids.

The chain is built from TRBV11-2 and TRBJ2-2; 7 bases are shared with TRBD2. The CDR3 has 17 amino acids. Germline V CDR1 and CDR2: SGHAT, FQNNGV. V dropped 5 bases and J dropped 4; count of bases not matched to a gene: 13. Written as DNA, the CDR3 is TGTGCCAGCAGCCGCTCAGTCGCTCTAGCGGTCACCGGGGAGCTGTTTTTT. It codes for CASSRSVALAVTGELFF.

The V and J genes are TRBV7-3 and TRBJ2-3; possibly TRBD1 or TRBD2 for D (7 bases each). The CDR3 runs 13 residues. V dropped 8 bases and J dropped 4 bases, with 13 bases sitting between them. The germline V gene has CDR1 SGHTA and CDR2 FQGTGA. The CDR3 region has the DNA TGTGCCAGCCGACAGGGAGGGGCAGATACGCAGTATTTT. This encodes CASRQGGADTQYF.

V gene TRBV7-3 combines with J gene TRBJ2-1, with 8 positions matching TRBD1. The CDR3 consists of 14 residues. Germline lookup yields CDR1 SGHTA and CDR2 FQGTGA. V lost 5 bases, J lost 7 bases, and 7 bases stayed unmatched. The CDR3 loop reads CASSQTGAGNEQFF. The DNA for the CDR3 is TGTGCCAGCAGCCAGACAGGGGCAGGGAATGAGCAGTTCTTC.

The chain carries TRBV27 and TRBJ2-7, with D tentatively TRBD1 (6 bases). This CDR3 has 11 residues. The V gene lost 5 bases and the J gene lost 10 bases, with 12 bases spanning the gap. The V gene's germline CDR1 is MNHEY and CDR2 SMNVEV (reference sequence). The CDR3 spells CASSLSGTQYF. Written as DNA, the CDR3 is TGTGCCAGCAGTCTCTCCGGGACACAGTACTTC.

V gene TRBV21-1 combines with J gene TRBJ1-6; whether TRBD1, the table's D call, matches the DNA was not checked. TRBV21-1 is deemed a pseudogene. This CDR3 spans 15 amino acids. In DNA form, the CDR3 reads TGTGCCAGCAGCAAAGGACAGGGGGACAATTCACCCCTCCACTTT. Protein product: CASSKGQGDNSPLHF.

The chain couples TRBV19 to TRBJ1-5; weak D call: TRBD1 (5 bases). CDR3 length: 14 amino acids. The V end lost 9 bases, the J end lost 6 bases, and 18 bases lay between the germline ends. Per germline, CDR1 LNHDA and CDR2 SQIVND (reference sequence). CDR3 loop: CASRPNGGAQPQHF. The CDR3 bases are TGTGCCAGCAGACCAAATGGGGGAGCTCAGCCCCAGCATTTT.

J is TRBJ1-2 and V is TRBV19; 8 bases fit TRBD1. The CDR3 has 15 amino acids. Germline CDR1 and CDR2: LNHDA and SQIVND (reference sequence). The trim removed 3 bases at V and 4 bases at J, leaving 7 bases unmatched. CDR3: CASSIGQGRSYGYTF. DNA of the CDR3: TGTGCCAGTAGTATCGGACAGGGTAGGAGCTATGGCTACACCTTC. The variable domain in full, completed from reference TRBV19 and TRBJ1-2, reads DGGITQSPKYLFRKEGQNVTLSCEQNLNHDAMYWYRQDPGQGLRLIYYSQIVNDFQKGDIAEGYSVSREKKESFPLTVTSAQKNPTAFYLCASSIGQGRSYGYTFGSGTRLTVV.

V is TRBV2 and J is TRBJ2-7; TRBD1 agrees at 7 bases. Germline V lookup: CDR1 SNHLY, CDR2 FYNNEI. The CDR3 loop spans 15 amino acids. V shed 5 bases, J shed 5 bases, and the junction held 12 bases outside the gene matches. CDR3 loop: CASSLDRRASDEQYF. As DNA, the CDR3 is TGTGCCAGCAGTTTGGACAGGCGCGCATCGGACGAGCAGTACTTC.

This rearrangement joins TRBV7-2 to TRBJ2-1, with 9 nucleotides matching TRBD2. The CDR3 length is 16 residues. The V gene end was trimmed by 5 bases and the J gene end by 7 bases; junction bases not matched to a gene: 12. In germline, CDR1 is SGHTA, CDR2 FQGNSA. In nucleotides, the CDR3 is TGTGCCAGCAGCCCTTTGGGCGGGGGGGCCGGGAATGAGCAGTTCTTC. It specifies CASSPLGGGAGNEQFF.

This chain connects TRBV11-2 to TRBJ1-3, with D uncertain. The V gene lost 6 bases and the J gene lost 0 bases, with 21 bases spanning the gap. The germline V gene encodes CDR1 SGHAT and CDR2 FQNNGV. The CDR3 extends over 18 amino acids. DNA for the CDR3: TGTGCCAGCAGTGCTCGGGCAGGTCAAGTCTTCTCTGGAAACACCATATATTTT. Amino acids: CASSARAGQVFSGNTIYF.

V and J are TRBV10-1 and TRBJ2-5; 7 bases are shared with TRBD1. Germline V CDR1 and CDR2: WNHNN, SYGVQD (reference sequence). The CDR3 spans 15 residues. V lost 4 bases and J lost 1; bases outside the gene matches: 6. This CDR3 is CASSAIRDSQETQYF. The CDR3 nucleotides read TGCGCCAGCAGTGCCATACGGGACAGCCAAGAGACCCAGTACTTC.

The chain carries TRBV5-1 and TRBJ1-2, with D uncertain. Germline V gene sequence: CDR1 SGHRS, CDR2 YFSETQ. V gave up 0 bases and J gave up 6 bases, with 15 bases separating them. CDR3 length: 15 residues. The CDR3 DNA follows: TGCGCCAGCAGCTTGGAGGACCCCCGGCAGAATGGCTACACCTTC. This encodes CASSLEDPRQNGYTF.

The V and J genes are TRBV28 and TRBJ2-7; 9 positions match TRBD1. V trimming: 5 bases; J trimming: 6 bases; junction bases outside the gene matches: 8. Germline lookup yields CDR1 MDHEN and CDR2 SYDVKM. This CDR3 is 14 amino acids long. The CDR3 DNA is TGTGCCAGCAGTGACTCCGGGACAGGGAGCGAGCAGTACTTC. As protein: CASSDSGTGSEQYF.

This chain joins TRBV4-1 and TRBJ2-7, with 12 positions matching TRBD1. Unmatched junction bases numbered 3, after V lost 0 bases and J lost 6 bases. The CDR3 sequence is 15 residues long. From germline, CDR1 is MGHRA and CDR2 YSYEKL. CDR3 amino acids: CASSQDGTGGVEQYF. The CDR3 region has the DNA TGCGCCAGCAGCCAAGATGGGACAGGGGGCGTCGAGCAGTACTTC.